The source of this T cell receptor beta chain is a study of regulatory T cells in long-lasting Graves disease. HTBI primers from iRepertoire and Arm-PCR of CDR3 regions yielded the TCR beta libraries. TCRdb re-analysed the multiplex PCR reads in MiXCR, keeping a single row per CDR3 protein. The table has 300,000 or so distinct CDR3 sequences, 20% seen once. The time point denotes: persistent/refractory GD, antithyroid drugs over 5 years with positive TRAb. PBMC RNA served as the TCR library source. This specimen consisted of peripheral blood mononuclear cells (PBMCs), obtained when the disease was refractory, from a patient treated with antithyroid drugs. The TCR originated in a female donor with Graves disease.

CDR3 sequence (DNA): TGTGCCAGCAGCTGGGGAGATACGCAGTATTTT. This gives the protein CASSWGDTQYF. The chain uses TRBV5-6 and TRBJ2-3; D is unclear. Per germline, CDR1 SGHDT and CDR2 YYEEEE. V lost 3 bases and J 5 bases, leaving 4 bases between the germline ends. CDR3 length equals 11 residues.